This T cell receptor beta chain was recovered during a study of shared clonotypes between healthy human individuals. Profiled with immunoSEQ multiplex PCR; TCRdb holds only in-frame clones, not every one. The sample comprises roughly 2.2 million clones, 85% to 95% of which are singletons, and 0.39% rests with the top ten. The sample holds a few counts of this clone. Trimming shortened V by 6 bases and J by 5 bases, and 8 bases separated the two germline ends. The V gene's germline CDR1 is ENHRY and CDR2 SYGVKD. This CDR3 region has 12 residues. The sample was naive CD4+ T cells from PBMCs. Subset of the sample: CD45RA+ positively selected. The clonotype was recovered from a man between 18 and 29 years old in good health. Some clones in this sample may be carry-over from other donors' samples. The chain couples TRBV10-3 to TRBJ2-1; D not resolved. The CDR3 reads CAISLNNNEQFF. Here the CDR3 DNA reads TGTGCCATCAGCCTCAATAACAATGAGCAGTTCTTC.